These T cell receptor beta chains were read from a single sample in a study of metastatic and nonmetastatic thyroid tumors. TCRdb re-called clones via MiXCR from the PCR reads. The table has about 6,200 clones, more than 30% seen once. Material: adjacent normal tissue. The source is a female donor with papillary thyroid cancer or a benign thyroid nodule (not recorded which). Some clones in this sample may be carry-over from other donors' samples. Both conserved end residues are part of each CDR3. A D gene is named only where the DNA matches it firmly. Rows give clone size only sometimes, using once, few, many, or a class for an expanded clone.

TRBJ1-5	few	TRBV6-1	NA	TGTGCCACCAATAACAGGGATGGGAATCAGCCCCAGCATTTT	CATNNRDGNQPQHF
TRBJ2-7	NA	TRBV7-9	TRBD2	TGTGCCAGCAGCCCCGAAAGGCTAGCGGCCTACGAGCAGTACTTC	CASSPERLAAYEQYF
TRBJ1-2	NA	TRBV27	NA	TGTGCCAGCAGTTTCTATCTACGGAGGGCAGACGTTAACTATGGCTACACCTTC	CASSFYLRRADVNYGYTF
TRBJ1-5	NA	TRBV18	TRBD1	TGTGCCACCGGGACAGGGGTTCATCAGCCCCAGCATTTT	CATGTGVHQPQHF
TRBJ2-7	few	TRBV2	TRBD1	TGTGCCAGCAGTGAAAATTACAGGGGGTCTGGGGAGCAGTACTTC	CASSENYRGSGEQYF
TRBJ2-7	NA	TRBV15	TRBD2	TGTGTCACCAGCAGGGCTAGCGGGAGTCGGCAGTACTTC	CVTSRASGSRQYF
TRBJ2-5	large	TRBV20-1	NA	TGCAGTGCTAGAGATGCAGGGACTCAAGAGACCCAGTACTTC	CSARDAGTQETQYF
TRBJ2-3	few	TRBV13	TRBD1	TGTGCCAGCAGCTTTGTATCTCGGGACAGGCAATGGGATACGCAGTATTTT	CASSFVSRDRQWDTQYF
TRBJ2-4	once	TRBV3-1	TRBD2	TGTGCCAGCAGCCAAGATCGGGGGGAGGGCCGGGACATTCAGTACTTC	CASSQDRGEGRDIQYF
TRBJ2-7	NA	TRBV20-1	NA	TGCAGTGCTAGAGAGGGGTCAGGCAGTTCCTACGAGCAGTACTTC	CSAREGSGSSYEQYF
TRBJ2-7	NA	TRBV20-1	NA	TGCAGTGCTAGTTCTCAGGGAACCTACGAGCAGTACTTC	CSASSQGTYEQYF
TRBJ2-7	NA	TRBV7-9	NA	TGTGCCAGCAGCTTTCGGGGGGCGGGTGAGCAGTACTTC	CASSFRGAGEQYF
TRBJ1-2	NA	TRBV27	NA	TGTGCCAGCAGTTCCTCAGGAAGTTCTTTCTATGGCTACACCTTC	CASSSSGSSFYGYTF
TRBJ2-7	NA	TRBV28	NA	TGTGCCAGCAGTTTATCAAGGTTATCCTACGAGCAGTACTTC	CASSLSRLSYEQYF
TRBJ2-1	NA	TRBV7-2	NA	TGTGCCAGCAGCGCTCACCTATACGGGACACGGGGATTCTTC	CASSAHLYGTRGFF
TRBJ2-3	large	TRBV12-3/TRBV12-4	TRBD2	TGTGCCAGCAGTCCTCAGCCTAGCGGGAGCACAGATACGCAGTATTTT	CASSPQPSGSTDTQYF
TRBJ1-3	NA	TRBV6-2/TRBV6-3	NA	TGTGCCAGCAGTTACTCGAAGGTCTACTCTGGAAACACCATATATTTT	CASSYSKVYSGNTIYF
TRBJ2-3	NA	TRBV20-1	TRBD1	TGCAGTGCTAGCGACAGGGGGTCCAACACAGATACGCAGTATTTT	CSASDRGSNTDTQYF
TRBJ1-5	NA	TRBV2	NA	TGTGCCAGCAGAGCTGGACAGAGGAATCAGCCCCAGCATTTT	CASRAGQRNQPQHF
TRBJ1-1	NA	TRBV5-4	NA	TGTGCCAGCAGCTTGGAACTAGACAGTGAAGCTTTCTTT	CASSLELDSEAFF
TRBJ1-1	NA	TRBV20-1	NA	TGCAGTGCTAGTTTATTGGATGAGGCCGTGAACACTGAAGCTTTCTTT	CSASLLDEAVNTEAFF
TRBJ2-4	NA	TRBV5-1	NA	TGCGCCAGCAGCCCCGAAGGCGGCAAAAACATTCAGTACTTC	CASSPEGGKNIQYF
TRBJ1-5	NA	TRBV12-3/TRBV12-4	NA	TGTGCCAGCAGTTTCTCAGGGGATAGCAATCAGCCCCAGCATTTT	CASSFSGDSNQPQHF
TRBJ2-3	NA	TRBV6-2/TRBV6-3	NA	TGTGCCAGCAGTTACTCGAGAATCATAGGGAATACGCAGTATTTT	CASSYSRIIGNTQYF
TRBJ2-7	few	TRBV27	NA	TGTGCCAGCAGTCCCCCCCACCCGGCCCGGGGCCCCCGATACGAGCAGTACTTC	CASSPPHPARGPRYEQYF
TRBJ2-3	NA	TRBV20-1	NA	TGCAGTGCTAGAAATCCGGGCACAGGCACAGATACGCAGTATTTT	CSARNPGTGTDTQYF
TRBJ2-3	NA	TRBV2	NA	TGTGCCAGCAGTGATATAGGGCCTCCAGATACGCAGTATTTT	CASSDIGPPDTQYF
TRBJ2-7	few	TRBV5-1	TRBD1	TGCGCCAGCAGCTGGGGACAGGGGGCTCGGGGTTTCTACGAGCAGTACTTC	CASSWGQGARGFYEQYF
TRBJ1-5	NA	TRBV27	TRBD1	TGTGCCAGCAGTTTATACAGGGGTAATCAGCCCCAGCATTTT	CASSLYRGNQPQHF
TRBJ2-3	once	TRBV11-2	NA	TGTGCCAGCAGCTTATTCCCGTCTGCTACAGATACGCAGTATTTT	CASSLFPSATDTQYF
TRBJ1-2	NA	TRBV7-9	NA	TGTGCCAGCAGAAAAAGGGAGGGAGGCTATGGCTACACCTTC	CASRKREGGYGYTF
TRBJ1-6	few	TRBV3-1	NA	TGTGCCAGCTCACTCGGGACGGACAATTCACCCCTCCACTTT	CASSLGTDNSPLHF
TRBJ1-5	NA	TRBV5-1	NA	TGCGCCAGCAGCTTGTCGGGAGACCAGCCCCAGCATTTT	CASSLSGDQPQHF
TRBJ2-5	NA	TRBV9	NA	TGTGCCAGCAGCGTAGCTGGAGGGTCAGAGACCCAGTACTTC	CASSVAGGSETQYF
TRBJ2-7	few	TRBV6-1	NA	TGTGCCAGCAGCGGGGACATCTCCTACGAGCAGTACTTC	CASSGDISYEQYF
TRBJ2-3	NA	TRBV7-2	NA	TGTGCCAGCAGCTATCGCGGCGCCTACCGAGATACGCAGTATTTT	CASSYRGAYRDTQYF
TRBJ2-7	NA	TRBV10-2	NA	TGCGCCAGCAGGCCTCAGGGCTTAGGGGTCTACGAGCAGTACTTC	CASRPQGLGVYEQYF
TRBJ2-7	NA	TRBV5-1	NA	TGCGCCAGCAGTTGGTCCCCCACGGGGGAGCAGTACTTC	CASSWSPTGEQYF
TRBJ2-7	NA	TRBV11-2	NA	TGTGCCAGCAGCTTAGATCCTGGCAGATTGGCACCCAACGAGCAGTACTTC	CASSLDPGRLAPNEQYF
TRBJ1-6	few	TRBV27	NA	TGTGCCAGCAGTTTAGTCCTGTCGGGGGCCTATAATTCGCCCCTCCACTTT	CASSLVLSGAYNSPLHF
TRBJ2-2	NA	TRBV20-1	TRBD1	TGCAGTGCTAAACAGGGGGCCGGCGGGGAGCTGTTTTTT	CSAKQGAGGELFF
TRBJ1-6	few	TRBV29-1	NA	TGCAGCGTTGAACGCTCCTATAATTCACCCCTCCACTTT	CSVERSYNSPLHF
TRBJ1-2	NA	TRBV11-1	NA	TGTGCCAGCAGCTTAGCGCTTTCACCCGGAGGCTATGGCTACACCTTC	CASSLALSPGGYGYTF
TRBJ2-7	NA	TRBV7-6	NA	TGTGCCAGCAGCCTTCAACTCTGGGGCGACGAGCAGTACTTC	CASSLQLWGDEQYF
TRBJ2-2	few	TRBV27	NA	TGTGCCAGCAGTCCAAATCCTTACGGGGAGCTGTTTTTT	CASSPNPYGELFF
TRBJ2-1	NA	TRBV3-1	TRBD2	TGTGCCAGCAGCCAGGGACTAGCTAGCAATGAGCAGTTCTTC	CASSQGLASNEQFF
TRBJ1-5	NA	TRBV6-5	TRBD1	TGTGCCAGCAGTTCCGGGACAGGGCTTTATCAGCCCCAGCATTTT	CASSSGTGLYQPQHF
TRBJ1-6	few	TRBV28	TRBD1	TGTGCCAGCAGTCTGACAGGGAATTCACCCCTCCACTTT	CASSLTGNSPLHF
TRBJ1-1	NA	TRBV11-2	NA	TGTGCCAGCAGCTTAGATCAGAGGGTAGCTTTCTTT	CASSLDQRVAFF
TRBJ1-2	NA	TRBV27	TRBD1	TGTGCCAGCAGCTTTACAGGGGGAAATGGCTACACCTTC	CASSFTGGNGYTF
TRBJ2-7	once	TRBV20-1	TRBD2	TGCAGTGCCACCATACCCCTACTAGCGGGAATAAACGAGCAGTACTTC	CSATIPLLAGINEQYF
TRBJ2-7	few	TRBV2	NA	TGTGCCAGCAGTGAATTCAGAAGGGACCACGAGCAGTACTTC	CASSEFRRDHEQYF
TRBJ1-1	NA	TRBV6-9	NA	TGTGCCAGCAGCTACAGGGCTGAAGCTTTCTTT	CASSYRAEAFF
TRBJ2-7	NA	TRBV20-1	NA	TGCAGTGCCCGCCTCCCGTCCGAGCAGTACTTC	CSARLPSEQYF
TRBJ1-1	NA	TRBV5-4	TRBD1	TGTGCCAGCAGCGCCGGACAGGTGGTTACTGAAGCTTTCTTT	CASSAGQVVTEAFF